This is a list of T cell receptor beta chains from one sample in a study of memory CD4+ T cells and cytomegalovirus serostatus. The assay was immunoSEQ multiplex PCR, and TCRdb's table has in-frame clones only and misses some. The sample lists about 82,000 clones; around 80% were seen once. Material for sequencing was memory CD4+ T cells from blood. All receptors derive from an adult in good health and CMV-seronegative. Both conserved end residues are part of each CDR3. The D gene is left open where the match is weak. A row's size may be missing; if present it is once, few, many or a size class.

J gene: TRBJ1-3
clone size: -
D gene: -
V gene: TRBV30
CDR3 DNA: TGTGCCTGGACCCCGACAGCCTTCTCTGGAAACACCATATATTTT
CDR3 protein: CAWTPTAFSGNTIYF

J gene: TRBJ2-1
clone size: -
D gene: TRBD2
V gene: TRBV4-2
CDR3 DNA: TGTGCCAGCAGCCAAGCCGGGGGGAGCTCCTACAATGAGCAGTTCTTC
CDR3 protein: CASSQAGGSSYNEQFF

J gene: TRBJ2-5
clone size: -
D gene: TRBD1
V gene: TRBV9
CDR3 DNA: TGTGCCAGCAGCGCCCGACAGGGAATCGGACAAGAGACCCAGTACTTC
CDR3 protein: CASSARQGIGQETQYF

J gene: TRBJ1-1
clone size: -
D gene: -
V gene: TRBV5-5
CDR3 DNA: TGTGCCAGCAGCCGATGGGGCCTGAACACTGAAGCTTTCTTT
CDR3 protein: CASSRWGLNTEAFF

J gene: TRBJ2-1
clone size: -
D gene: -
V gene: TRBV4-2
CDR3 DNA: TGTGCCAGCAGCCAAGACGGCAACTCCTACAATGAGCAGTTCTTC
CDR3 protein: CASSQDGNSYNEQFF

J gene: TRBJ2-2
clone size: -
D gene: TRBD1
V gene: TRBV9
CDR3 DNA: TGTGCCAGCAGCGTTGGGACAGGGTGGACCGGGGAGCTGTTTTTT
CDR3 protein: CASSVGTGWTGELFF

J gene: TRBJ1-5
clone size: -
D gene: -
V gene: TRBV5-1
CDR3 DNA: TGCGCCAGCAGCTTGGGCGCGGGGGAGGGTCAGCCCCAGCATTTT
CDR3 protein: CASSLGAGEGQPQHF

J gene: TRBJ1-2
clone size: -
D gene: TRBD1
V gene: TRBV5-1
CDR3 DNA: TGCGCCAGCAGCCTGGGACAGGGGACCTTTTTCTGCACCTTC
CDR3 protein: CASSLGQGTFFCTF

J gene: TRBJ1-2
clone size: -
D gene: -
V gene: TRBV4-1
CDR3 DNA: TGCGCCAGCAGCCAAGGATTGAGCAGGGGCAGGATATACGGCTACACCTTC
CDR3 protein: CASSQGLSRGRIYGYTF

J gene: TRBJ1-1
clone size: -
D gene: -
V gene: TRBV4-3
CDR3 DNA: TGCGCCAGCAGCCAAGAGAGGAACACTGAAGCTTTCTTT
CDR3 protein: CASSQERNTEAFF

J gene: TRBJ2-7
clone size: -
D gene: -
V gene: TRBV18
CDR3 DNA: TGTGCCAGCTCGTTAGGAAAATACGAGCAGTACTTC
CDR3 protein: CASSLGKYEQYF

J gene: TRBJ2-5
clone size: -
D gene: TRBD2
V gene: TRBV5-1
CDR3 DNA: TGCGCCAGCAGCTTGCAAGGCAGCGGGGGGGCTTCAGAGACCCAGTACTTC
CDR3 protein: CASSLQGSGGASETQYF

J gene: TRBJ1-2
clone size: -
D gene: TRBD1
V gene: TRBV2
CDR3 DNA: TGTGCCAGAAACCGGGACAGGGAGCGGTATGGCTACACCTTC
CDR3 protein: CARNRDRERYGYTF

J gene: TRBJ2-3
clone size: -
D gene: -
V gene: TRBV5-4
CDR3 DNA: TGTGCCAGCAGCTTGGTTGGGCCGTCTGGCATAGAAACGCAGTATTTT
CDR3 protein: CASSLVGPSGIETQYF

J gene: TRBJ1-5
clone size: -
D gene: -
V gene: TRBV7-2
CDR3 DNA: TGTGCCAGCAGCTTAACTCAGGAGCAGCCCCAGCATTTT
CDR3 protein: CASSLTQEQPQHF

J gene: TRBJ2-5
clone size: few
D gene: -
V gene: TRBV7-7
CDR3 DNA: TGTGCTAGCAGCAACGCGGGGGCTGTTGGGACCCAGTACTTC
CDR3 protein: CASSNAGAVGTQYF

J gene: TRBJ1-6
clone size: -
D gene: -
V gene: TRBV21-1
CDR3 DNA: TGTGCCAGCAGCCTAAGCTCCTATAATTCACCCCTCCACTTT
CDR3 protein: CASSLSSYNSPLHF

J gene: TRBJ2-6
clone size: -
D gene: -
V gene: TRBV9
CDR3 DNA: TGTGCCAGCTCCAGGAAACAGAGCGGAACCGGGGCCAACGTCCTGACTTTC
CDR3 protein: CASSRKQSGTGANVLTF

J gene: TRBJ2-4
clone size: -
D gene: -
V gene: TRBV9
CDR3 DNA: TGTGCCAGCAGCGTAGATCAGGGAGGTACCAAAAACATTCAGTACTTC
CDR3 protein: CASSVDQGGTKNIQYF

J gene: TRBJ2-3
clone size: -
D gene: -
V gene: TRBV30
CDR3 DNA: TGTGCCTGTCAAAACGGCGGGGGCACAGATACGCAGTATTTT
CDR3 protein: CACQNGGGTDTQYF

J gene: TRBJ1-1
clone size: -
D gene: -
V gene: TRBV6-1
CDR3 DNA: TGTGCCAGCAGAGCATGGCAGACCATGAACACTGAAGCTTTCTTT
CDR3 protein: CASRAWQTMNTEAFF

J gene: TRBJ2-5
clone size: -
D gene: -
V gene: TRBV28
CDR3 DNA: TGTGCCAGCAGCGGACGGCTCCAAGAGACCCAGTACTTC
CDR3 protein: CASSGRLQETQYF

J gene: TRBJ2-3
clone size: -
D gene: -
V gene: TRBV2
CDR3 DNA: TGTGCCAGCAGTATCAGCACAGATACGCAGTATTTT
CDR3 protein: CASSISTDTQYF

J gene: TRBJ1-3
clone size: -
D gene: TRBD1
V gene: TRBV6-5
CDR3 DNA: TGTGCCAGCAGATCAACAGGGGGCAGTGGAAACACCATATATTTT
CDR3 protein: CASRSTGGSGNTIYF

J gene: TRBJ1-1
clone size: -
D gene: -
V gene: TRBV10-3
CDR3 DNA: TGTGCCAGCAGTTTTCAGGGTGAAGCTTTCTTT
CDR3 protein: CASSFQGEAFF

J gene: TRBJ2-2
clone size: -
D gene: -
V gene: TRBV7-8
CDR3 DNA: TGTGCCAGCAGCCGACCTTTTCCCGGGGAGCTGTTTTTT
CDR3 protein: CASSRPFPGELFF

J gene: TRBJ2-4
clone size: -
D gene: -
V gene: TRBV19
CDR3 DNA: TGTGCCAGTAGTATCCCCGTCGAGCGGTCAATAGCCAAAAACATTCAGTACTTC
CDR3 protein: CASSIPVERSIAKNIQYF

J gene: TRBJ2-7
clone size: -
D gene: -
V gene: TRBV2
CDR3 DNA: TGTGCCAGCAGTGTCCAGTCCTACGAGCAGTACTTC
CDR3 protein: CASSVQSYEQYF

J gene: TRBJ1-1
clone size: few
D gene: -
V gene: TRBV6-5
CDR3 DNA: TGTGCCAGCAGTATGCAGGGTTTCACTGAAGCTTTCTTT
CDR3 protein: CASSMQGFTEAFF

J gene: TRBJ1-1
clone size: few
D gene: -
V gene: TRBV2
CDR3 DNA: TGTGCCAGCAGTCCAGAGCCTGAAGCTTTCTTT
CDR3 protein: CASSPEPEAFF

J gene: TRBJ1-5
clone size: -
D gene: -
V gene: TRBV23-1
CDR3 DNA: TGCGCCGGCGAATTCGCCGGCCGACGGACCAGGGGTTGGGGGCAGCCCCAGCATTTT
CDR3 protein: CAGEFAGRRTRGWGQPQHF

J gene: TRBJ1-1
clone size: -
D gene: -
V gene: TRBV29-1
CDR3 DNA: TGCAGCGGAGAAAAGGGGACGAACACTGAAGCTTTCTTT
CDR3 protein: CSGEKGTNTEAFF

J gene: TRBJ2-7
clone size: -
D gene: -
V gene: TRBV5-8
CDR3 DNA: TGTGCCAGCAGCTTTTCCTACGAGCAGTACTTC
CDR3 protein: CASSFSYEQYF

J gene: TRBJ1-5
clone size: -
D gene: -
V gene: TRBV29-1
CDR3 DNA: TGCAGCGTTGCGTTGGGACACCTTAATCAGCCCCAGCATTTT
CDR3 protein: CSVALGHLNQPQHF

J gene: TRBJ1-6
clone size: -
D gene: -
V gene: TRBV7-8
CDR3 DNA: TGTGCCAGCAGCTTTGGTCAAGGGCCCCTCCACTTT
CDR3 protein: CASSFGQGPLHF

J gene: TRBJ1-2
clone size: -
D gene: -
V gene: TRBV18
CDR3 DNA: TGTGCCAGCTCACCACTGGGCGCAGGGGACTATGGCTACACCTTC
CDR3 protein: CASSPLGAGDYGYTF

J gene: TRBJ2-1
clone size: -
D gene: -
V gene: TRBV5-4
CDR3 DNA: TGTGCCAGCAGCTTGCAAGCGGGCGACTTCAATGAGCAGTTCTTC
CDR3 protein: CASSLQAGDFNEQFF

J gene: TRBJ1-6
clone size: -
D gene: TRBD1
V gene: TRBV5-1
CDR3 DNA: TGCGCCAGCAGCTCGGAGACAGGGGAGGGCTCCTATAATTCACCCCTCCACTTT
CDR3 protein: CASSSETGEGSYNSPLHF

J gene: TRBJ2-7
clone size: many
D gene: -
V gene: TRBV4-1
CDR3 DNA: TGCGCCAGCAGCCAAGGGGACGAGCAGTACTTC
CDR3 protein: CASSQGDEQYF

J gene: TRBJ1-2
clone size: -
D gene: -
V gene: TRBV7-9
CDR3 DNA: TGTGCCAGCAGCTTTACAGGAGGCAATGGCTACACCTTC
CDR3 protein: CASSFTGGNGYTF

J gene: TRBJ1-1
clone size: few
D gene: -
V gene: TRBV30
CDR3 DNA: TGTGCCTGGAGCAGGGGCTGGACTGAAGCTTTCTTT
CDR3 protein: CAWSRGWTEAFF

J gene: TRBJ2-7
clone size: few
D gene: -
V gene: TRBV10-3
CDR3 DNA: TGTGCCATCAGTGATCTCCACGAGCAGTACTTC
CDR3 protein: CAISDLHEQYF

J gene: TRBJ1-2
clone size: -
D gene: TRBD1
V gene: TRBV5-4
CDR3 DNA: TGTGCCAGCAGCCCCCCGGGACAGAACTATGGCTACACCTTC
CDR3 protein: CASSPPGQNYGYTF

J gene: TRBJ1-2
clone size: -
D gene: -
V gene: TRBV9
CDR3 DNA: TGTGCCAGCAGCGGGGAGACCTGGGGCTACACCTTC
CDR3 protein: CASSGETWGYTF